These 2 T cell receptor beta chains were all obtained from the same sample, sequenced in a study of blood T cell repertoires in COVID-19. Profiling relied on immunoSEQ multiplex PCR, and the TCRdb table lists in-frame clones only, not all of them. Among 150,000 to 200,000 clones listed, around four fifths were seen once. The sequenced sample consisted of PBMCs or T cells enriched from blood (not recorded which). Receptors originate from a man between 65 and 85 years old who had been exposed to COVID-19.

The chain employs TRBV19 and TRBJ1-1, with TRBD1 as a possible D gene (5 bases). This CDR3 has 16 amino acids. V shed 3 bases and J shed 3 bases, with 17 bases lying between them. Germline V lookup: CDR1 LNHDA, CDR2 SQIVND (reference sequence). Written as DNA, the CDR3 is TGTGCCAGTAGTATTCCCTTAGGGGAGGACGACACTGAAGCTTTCTTT. Protein: CASSIPLGEDDTEAFF.

The genes are TRBV7-2 and TRBJ2-1, with 10 bases lining up with TRBD2. V dropped 1 base and J dropped 10; count of bases not matched to a gene: 7. CDR3 length: 15 residues. CDR1 and CDR2 (germline): SGHTA, FQGNSA. In nucleotides, the CDR3 is TGTGCCAGCAGCTTAGTTCTAGCGGGAGCCGGGGAGCAGTTCTTC. This gives the protein CASSLVLAGAGEQFF.